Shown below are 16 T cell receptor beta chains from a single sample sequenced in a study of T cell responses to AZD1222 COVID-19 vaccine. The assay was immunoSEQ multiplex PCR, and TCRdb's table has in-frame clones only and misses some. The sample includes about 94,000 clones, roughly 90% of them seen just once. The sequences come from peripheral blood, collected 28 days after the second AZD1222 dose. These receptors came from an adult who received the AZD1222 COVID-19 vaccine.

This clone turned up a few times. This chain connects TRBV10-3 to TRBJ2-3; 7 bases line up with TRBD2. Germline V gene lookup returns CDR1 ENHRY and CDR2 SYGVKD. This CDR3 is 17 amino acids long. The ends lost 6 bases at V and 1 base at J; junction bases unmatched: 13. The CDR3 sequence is CAISRLTSVTGTDTQYF. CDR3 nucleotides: TGTGCCATCAGCCGTCTTACTAGCGTCACAGGCACAGATACGCAGTATTTT.

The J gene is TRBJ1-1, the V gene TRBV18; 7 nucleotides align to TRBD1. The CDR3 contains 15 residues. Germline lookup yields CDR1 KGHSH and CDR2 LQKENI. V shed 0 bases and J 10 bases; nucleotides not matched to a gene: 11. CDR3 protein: CASSPPTGSLGRAFF. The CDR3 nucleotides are TGTGCCAGCTCACCACCGACAGGGTCTTTGGGGCGAGCTTTCTTT.

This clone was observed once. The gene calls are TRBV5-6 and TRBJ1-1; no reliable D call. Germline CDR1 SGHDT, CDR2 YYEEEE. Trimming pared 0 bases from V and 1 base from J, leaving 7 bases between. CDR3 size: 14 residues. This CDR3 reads CASSLVQWNTEAFF. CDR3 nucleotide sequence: TGTGCCAGCAGCTTGGTTCAGTGGAACACTGAAGCTTTCTTT.

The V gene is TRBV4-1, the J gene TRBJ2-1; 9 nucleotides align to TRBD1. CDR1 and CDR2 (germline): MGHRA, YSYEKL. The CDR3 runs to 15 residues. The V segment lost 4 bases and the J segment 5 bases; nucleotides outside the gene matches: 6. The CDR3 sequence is CASSPGQGSDNEQFF. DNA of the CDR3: TGCGCCAGCAGCCCGGGACAGGGATCCGACAATGAGCAGTTCTTC.

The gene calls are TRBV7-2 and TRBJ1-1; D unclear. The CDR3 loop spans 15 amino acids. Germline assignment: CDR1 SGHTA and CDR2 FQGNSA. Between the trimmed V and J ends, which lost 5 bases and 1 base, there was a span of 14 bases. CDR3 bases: TGTGCCAGCAGCGTCCGAGAGGTAGGGAACACTGAAGCTTTCTTT. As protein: CASSVREVGNTEAFF.

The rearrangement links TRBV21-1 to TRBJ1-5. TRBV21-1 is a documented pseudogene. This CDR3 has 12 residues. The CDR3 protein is CASSIWDQPQHF. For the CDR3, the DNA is TGTGCCAGCAGCATCTGGGATCAGCCCCAGCATTTT.

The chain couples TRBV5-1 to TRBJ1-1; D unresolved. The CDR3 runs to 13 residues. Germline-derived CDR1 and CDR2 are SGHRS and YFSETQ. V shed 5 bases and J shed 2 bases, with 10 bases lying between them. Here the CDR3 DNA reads TGCGCCAGCAGTTTCGACGGAAACACTGAAGCTTTCTTT. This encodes CASSFDGNTEAFF.

The CDR3 nucleotides read TGTGCCAGCAGCCAGACAGGGTCCCTGAGGGAGCTGTTTTTT. This codes for CASSQTGSLRELFF. The chain has TRBV4-2 and TRBJ2-2; TRBD1 aligns across 7 bases. CDR1 is LGHNA, CDR2 YNFKEQ, per germline. V lost 3 bases, J lost 9 bases, and 7 bases stayed unmatched. The CDR3 sequence is 14 residues long.

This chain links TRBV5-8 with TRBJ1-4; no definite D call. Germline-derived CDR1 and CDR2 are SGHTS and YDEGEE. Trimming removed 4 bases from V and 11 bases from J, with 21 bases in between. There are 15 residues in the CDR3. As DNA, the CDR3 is TGTGCCAGCAGCCTCTCCAACAGAAAGGGAGAGAAACTGTTTTTT. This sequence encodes CASSLSNRKGEKLFF.

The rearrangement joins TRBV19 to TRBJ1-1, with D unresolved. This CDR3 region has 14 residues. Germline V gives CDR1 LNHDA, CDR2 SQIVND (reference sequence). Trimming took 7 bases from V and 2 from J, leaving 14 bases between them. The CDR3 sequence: CASTRVVGNTEAFF. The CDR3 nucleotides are TGTGCCAGTACCCGGGTTGTGGGCAACACTGAAGCTTTCTTT.

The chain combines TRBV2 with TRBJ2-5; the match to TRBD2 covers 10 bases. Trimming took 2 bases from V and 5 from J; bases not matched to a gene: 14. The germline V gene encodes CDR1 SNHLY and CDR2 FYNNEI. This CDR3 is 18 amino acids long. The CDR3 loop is CASSERGSSGRREETQYF. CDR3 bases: TGTGCCAGCAGTGAAAGGGGGTCTAGCGGGAGAAGGGAGGAGACCCAGTACTTC.

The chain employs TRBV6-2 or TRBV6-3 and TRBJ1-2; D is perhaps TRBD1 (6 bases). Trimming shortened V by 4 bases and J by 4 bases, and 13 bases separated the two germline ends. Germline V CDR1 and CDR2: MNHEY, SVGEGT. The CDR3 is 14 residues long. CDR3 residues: CASSFGGAGYGYTF. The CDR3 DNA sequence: TGTGCCAGCAGTTTTGGGGGCGCCGGCTATGGCTACACCTTC.

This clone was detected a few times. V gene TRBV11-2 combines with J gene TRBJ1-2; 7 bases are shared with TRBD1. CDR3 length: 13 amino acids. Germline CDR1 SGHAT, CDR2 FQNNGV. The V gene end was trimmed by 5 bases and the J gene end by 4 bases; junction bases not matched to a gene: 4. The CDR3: CASSRQGTYGYTF. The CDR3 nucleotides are TGTGCCAGCAGCCGACAGGGAACCTATGGCTACACCTTC. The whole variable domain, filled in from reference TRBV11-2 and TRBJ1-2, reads EAGVAQSPRYKIIEKRQSVAFWCNPISGHATLYWYQQILGQGPKLLIQFQNNGVVDDSQLPKDRFSAERLKGVDSTLKIQPAKLEDSAVYLCASSRQGTYGYTFGSGTRLTVV.

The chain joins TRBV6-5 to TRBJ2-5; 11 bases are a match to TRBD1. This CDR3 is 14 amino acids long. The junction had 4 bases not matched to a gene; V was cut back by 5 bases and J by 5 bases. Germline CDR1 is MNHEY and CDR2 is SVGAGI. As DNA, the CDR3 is TGTGCCAGCAGTCCGCGGACAGGGGGCGAGACCCAGTACTTC. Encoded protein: CASSPRTGGETQYF.

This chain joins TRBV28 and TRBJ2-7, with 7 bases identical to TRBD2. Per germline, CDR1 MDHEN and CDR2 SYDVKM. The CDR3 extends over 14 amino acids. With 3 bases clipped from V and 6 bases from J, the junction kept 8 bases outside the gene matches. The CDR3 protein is CASSLVAGDREQYF. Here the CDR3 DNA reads TGTGCCAGCAGTTTGGTCGCGGGAGACCGCGAGCAGTACTTC.

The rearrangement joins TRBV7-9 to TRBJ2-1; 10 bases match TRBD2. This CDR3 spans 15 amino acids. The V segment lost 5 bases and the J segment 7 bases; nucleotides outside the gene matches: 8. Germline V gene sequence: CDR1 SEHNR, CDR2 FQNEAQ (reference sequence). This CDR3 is CASSRTSGGGNEQFF. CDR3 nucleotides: TGTGCCAGCAGCCGGACTAGCGGAGGGGGGAATGAGCAGTTCTTC.